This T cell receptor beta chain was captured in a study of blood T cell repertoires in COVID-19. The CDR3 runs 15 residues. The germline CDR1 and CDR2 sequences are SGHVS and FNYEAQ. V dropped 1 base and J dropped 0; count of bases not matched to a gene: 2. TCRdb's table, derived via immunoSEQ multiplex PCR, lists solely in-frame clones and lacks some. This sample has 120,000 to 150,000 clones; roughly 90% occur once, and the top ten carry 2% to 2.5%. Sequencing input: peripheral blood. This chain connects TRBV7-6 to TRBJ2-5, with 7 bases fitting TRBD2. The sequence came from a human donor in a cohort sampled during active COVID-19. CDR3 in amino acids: CASSLVGGYQETQYF. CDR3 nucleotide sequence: TGTGCCAGCAGCTTAGTGGGGGGGTACCAAGAGACCCAGTACTTC.